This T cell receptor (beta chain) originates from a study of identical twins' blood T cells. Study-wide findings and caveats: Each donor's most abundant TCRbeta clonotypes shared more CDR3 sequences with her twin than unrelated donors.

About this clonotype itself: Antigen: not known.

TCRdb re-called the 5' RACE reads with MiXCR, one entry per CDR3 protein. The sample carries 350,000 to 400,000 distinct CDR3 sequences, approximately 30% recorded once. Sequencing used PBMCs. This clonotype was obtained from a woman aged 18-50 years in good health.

CDR3 protein: CASSQDWGELSDTQYF. CDR3 coding DNA: TGTGCCAGCAGCCAAGATTGGGGGGAGTTGTCAGATACGCAGTATTTT. The chain joins TRBV3-1 to TRBJ2-3; D might be TRBD2 (6 bases). The CDR3 totals 16 residues. The V gene lost 0 bases and the J gene lost 4 bases, with 14 bases spanning the gap. In germline, CDR1 is LGHDT, CDR2 YNNKEL (reference sequence).